This T cell receptor beta chain was sequenced for a study of T cell repertoires in cytomegalovirus infection. Study background: Carrying CMV and the relevant HLA type showed in public TCR beta signatures.

TCRdb independently ran MiXCR on the reads; one entry per CDR3 protein. This table has 85,000 to 120,000 distinct CDR3 sequences, 16% appearing once. In germline, CDR1 is LNHDA, CDR2 SQIVND (reference sequence). The CDR3 totals 15 residues. V shed 4 bases and J shed 2 bases, with 14 bases lying between them. A note on this clonotype: What it binds is not known.

Overall study results and limits: Carriage of CMV together with the relevant HLA was identifiable through cumulative public TCR beta family frequency. HLA-C-restricted CMV-specific TCR beta clonotypes were dominant in the ex vivo response.

V and J are TRBV19 and TRBJ1-2, with D tentatively TRBD1 (6 bases). The clonotype comes from a human donor in good health (CMV status not recorded). Some clones in this sample may be carry-over from other donors' samples. Sequencing input: PBMCs. CDR3: CASSTWDTVNYGYTF. The CDR3 nucleotides read TGTGCCAGTAGTACGTGGGACACCGTAAACTATGGCTACACCTTC. The full variable domain, completed using reference TRBV19 and TRBJ1-2, is DGGITQSPKYLFRKEGQNVTLSCEQNLNHDAMYWYRQDPGQGLRLIYYSQIVNDFQKGDIAEGYSVSREKKESFPLTVTSAQKNPTAFYLCASSTWDTVNYGYTFGSGTRLTVV.